Each of the 21 T cell receptor beta chains below was sequenced from the same sample in a study of regulatory T cells in long-lasting Graves disease. The authors built TCR beta libraries using iRepertoire HTBI primers and Arm-PCR of CDR3 regions. TCRdb re-analysed the multiplex PCR reads in MiXCR, keeping a single row per CDR3 protein. This sample carries a few hundred thousand distinct CDR3 sequences, about 15% of them seen once, and the ten largest clones take about 8%. This sample's time point: newly diagnosed GD, antithyroid drugs for less than 3 months. Generation of the TCR library employed RNA extracted from PBMCs. This same sample was also taken into another study, of T cells in Graves' hyperthyroidism and ophthalmopathy.

The sample consisted of peripheral blood mononuclear cells (PBMCs), taken at new diagnosis, from a patient treated with antithyroid drugs. The origin of the receptors is a woman aged 40-49 years with Graves disease.

This clonotype was detected ten times or more. This chain uses TRBV3-1 with TRBJ2-1; 8 positions agree with TRBD1. V lost 1 base to trimming and J lost 8 bases; unmatched junction nucleotides: 10. The germline CDR1 and CDR2 sequences are LGHDT and YNNKEL (reference sequence). The CDR3 loop spans 16 amino acids. For the CDR3, the DNA is TGTGCCAGCAGCCAAGTTGAGGAGGACAGGGTCGATGAGCAGTTCTTC. This encodes CASSQVEEDRVDEQFF.

V gene TRBV7-9 combines with J gene TRBJ1-3, with D unclear. The CDR3 consists of 17 residues. Looked up from germline, CDR1 is SEHNR and CDR2 is FQNEAQ (reference sequence). The ends were cut back, 5 bases at V and 0 bases at J, with 17 bases in the middle. CDR3 residues: CASSPRFGAGSGNTIYF. In DNA form, the CDR3 reads TGTGCCAGCAGCCCCCGTTTTGGTGCGGGCTCTGGAAACACCATATATTTT.

The chain joins TRBV20-1 to TRBJ1-1; D may be TRBD1 (5 bases). CDR3 length: 13 residues. The V and J ends lost 7 bases and 3 bases respectively, with 15 bases between them. Germline loops: CDR1 DFQATT, CDR2 SNEGSKA (reference sequence). This CDR3 reads CSVKKGTDTEAFF. In nucleotides, the CDR3 is TGCAGTGTCAAGAAGGGGACGGACACTGAAGCTTTCTTT.

This clonotype has a count of ten or more. The chain combines TRBV5-1 with TRBJ2-1; D remains ambiguous. V dropped 7 bases and J dropped 9 bases, with 17 bases sitting between them. Germline V gives CDR1 SGHRS, CDR2 YFSETQ. The CDR3 totals 13 residues. This CDR3 is CASAPQRSFEQFF. CDR3 DNA sequence: TGCGCCAGCGCCCCGCAACGTTCCTTTGAGCAGTTCTTC.

Many counts were recorded for this clonotype. The J gene is TRBJ1-1, the V gene TRBV10-1; TRBD1 matches 11 bases. Per the germline V gene, CDR1 is WNHNN and CDR2 is SYGVQD (reference sequence). The CDR3 runs to 16 residues. With V trimmed by 3 bases and J by 5 bases, 8 bases remained unmatched. The chain's CDR3 is CASSDYSGTGGTEAFF. DNA of the CDR3: TGCGCCAGCAGTGACTACTCCGGGACAGGGGGTACTGAAGCTTTCTTT.

This clonotype was seen at least ten times. This chain uses TRBV12-3 or TRBV12-4 with TRBJ2-7; 13 positions match TRBD2. The CDR3 sequence is 15 residues long. With V trimmed by 6 bases and J by 3 bases, 5 bases remained unmatched. CDR3 sequence reads: CASSPTSGRIYEQYF. In DNA form, the CDR3 reads TGTGCCAGCAGCCCGACTAGCGGGAGGATCTACGAGCAGTACTTC.

This clonotype was picked up a small number of times. V and J are TRBV7-3 and TRBJ1-3; D may be TRBD1 (6 bases). Trimming cost V 0 bases and J 1 base, with 7 bases left between them. CDR1 and CDR2 (germline): SGHTA, FQGTGA. The CDR3 is 15 residues long. The CDR3 region has the DNA TGTGCCAGCAGCTTAACTACAGGGTCTGGAAACACCATATATTTT. It encodes CASSLTTGSGNTIYF.

This clonotype was observed at least ten times. This chain uses TRBV7-9 with TRBJ2-1, with TRBD1 matching over 9 bases. V trimming: 7 bases; J trimming: 8 bases; junction bases outside the gene matches: 9. The CDR3 covers 14 residues. Germline V lookup: CDR1 SEHNR, CDR2 FQNEAQ (reference sequence). The CDR3 DNA sequence: TGTGCCAGCACCAAAAACACAGGGGGCGATGAGCAGTTCTTC. It encodes CASTKNTGGDEQFF.

This clonotype has at least ten counts. The V and J genes are TRBV2 and TRBJ1-4; D gene uncertain. This CDR3 is built from 13 residues. Germline values: CDR1 SNHLY, CDR2 FYNNEI. V shed 2 bases and J shed 4 bases, with 5 bases lying between them. CDR3 coding DNA: TGTGCCAGCAGTGAACAGATTAATGAAAAACTGTTTTTT. This translates into CASSEQINEKLFF.

In this sample, this clonotype turned up many times. The chain employs TRBV10-2 and TRBJ1-3; 9 bases fit TRBD1. The CDR3 spans 16 residues. Trimming cost V 3 bases and J 0 bases; bases outside gene matches: 3. CDR1 and CDR2 from the germline V gene are WSHSY and SAAADI. The DNA of the CDR3 is TGCGCCAGCAGTGATGACAGGGGGAGCTCTGGAAACACCATATATTTT. This codes for CASSDDRGSSGNTIYF.

In this sample, this clonotype turned up many times. This rearrangement joins TRBV7-3 to TRBJ2-3; the D gene could be TRBD1 or TRBD2 (5 bases each). From germline, CDR1 is SGHTA and CDR2 FQGTGA. V lost 2 bases and J 3 bases, leaving 9 bases between the germline ends. The length of the CDR3 is 14 residues. The CDR3 protein is CASSLGTRTDTQYF. The CDR3, as DNA: TGTGCCAGCAGCTTAGGGACCCGAACAGATACGCAGTATTTT. Full variable domain (outside the CDR3, taken from reference TRBV7-3 and TRBJ2-3): GAGVSQTPSNKVTEKGKYVELRCDPISGHTALYWYRQSLGQGPEFLIYFQGTGAADDSGLPNDRFFAVRPEGSVSTLKIQRTERGDSAVYLCASSLGTRTDTQYFGPGTRLTVL.

The sample holds many counts of this clonotype. V gene TRBV7-3 combines with J gene TRBJ2-3, with 11 bases identical to TRBD2. The CDR3 is 18 residues long. The J segment lost 9 bases and the V segment lost 0 bases, leaving 14 bases of the junction unmatched. Looked up from germline, CDR1 is SGHTA and CDR2 is FQGTGA. DNA of the CDR3: TGTGCCAGCAGCTTAACGCGAAATAGCGGGAGGGCCACGATAACGCAGTATTTT. Residues: CASSLTRNSGRATITQYF.

This clonotype was seen only a few times. V and J are TRBV7-9 and TRBJ2-3; D perhaps matches TRBD2 (5 bases). The V end lost 0 bases, the J end lost 4 bases, and 14 bases lay between the germline ends. The CDR3 is made up of 16 amino acids. Germline assignment: CDR1 SEHNR and CDR2 FQNEAQ (reference sequence). In DNA form, the CDR3 reads TGTGCCAGCAGCTTAGCTCGGGCGGGCCCGGCAGATACGCAGTATTTT. This sequence encodes CASSLARAGPADTQYF.

Concerning this clonotype itself: This likely stems from a read error, as it lies one base from a far larger clone. The chain links TRBV12-3 or TRBV12-4 to TRBJ2-7, with TRBD2 identical over 10 bases. The CDR3 has 13 amino acids. CDR3: CASRLAGVNERYF. The CDR3 bases are TGTGCCAGCAGGCTAGCGGGAGTAAACGAGCGGTACTTC.

The chain has TRBV9 and TRBJ2-3; TRBD2 matches at 13 bases. This CDR3 comprises 17 residues. Per germline, CDR1 SGDLS and CDR2 YYNGEE. V dropped 3 bases and J dropped 2; count of bases not matched to a gene: 6. DNA of the CDR3: TGTGCCAGCAGCGGGACTAGCGGGAGATATGACACAGATACGCAGTATTTT. This sequence encodes CASSGTSGRYDTDTQYF.

This clonotype was counted at least ten times. The chain carries TRBV2 and TRBJ1-5, with TRBD1 matching over 11 bases. J gave up 5 bases and V 5 bases, and 5 bases lay outside the gene matches. CDR1 is SNHLY, CDR2 FYNNEI, per germline. This CDR3 has 15 amino acids. The CDR3 here is CASSRTGGDDQPQHF. In nucleotides, the CDR3 is TGTGCCAGCAGTCGGACAGGGGGCGACGATCAGCCCCAGCATTTT.

This clonotype was found many times. V gene TRBV6-2 or TRBV6-3 combines with J gene TRBJ2-2; TRBD2 matches at 11 bases. V shed 0 bases and J 2 bases; nucleotides not matched to a gene: 5. CDR3 length: 18 residues. Germline lookup yields CDR1 MNHEY and CDR2 SVGEGT. The CDR3 DNA reads as TGTGCCAGCAGTTACTCGACTAGCGGGATTATTAACACCGGGGAGCTGTTTTTT. Amino acid sequence: CASSYSTSGIINTGELFF.

This clonotype has just one count. Possible read error: a much larger clone is one base away. V gene TRBV5-1 combines with J gene TRBJ2-2; the D gene is possibly TRBD1 (5 bases). V dropped 1 base and J dropped 12 bases, with 13 bases sitting between them. Germline-derived CDR1 and CDR2 are SGHRS and YFSETQ. The CDR3 spans 13 residues. CDR3 residues: CASSLTEKGKLFF. CDR3 nucleotides: TGCGCCAGCAGCTTGACCGAAAAGGGGAAGCTGTTTTTT.

This clonotype was observed at least ten times. The gene calls are TRBV28 and TRBJ2-5, with 8 nucleotides matching TRBD1. The CDR3 loop spans 15 amino acids. J gave up 1 base and V 3 bases, and 4 bases lay outside the gene matches. CDR1 is MDHEN, CDR2 SYDVKM, per germline. The CDR3 nucleotides are TGTGCCAGCAGTTTCCGGGACAGGTTCCAAGAGACCCAGTACTTC. It codes for CASSFRDRFQETQYF. Variable domain in full (rest from reference TRBV28 and TRBJ2-5): DVKVTQSSRYLVKRTGEKVFLECVQDMDHENMFWYRQDPGLGLRLIYFSYDVKMKEKGDIPEGYSVSREKKERFSLILESASTNQTSMYLCASSFRDRFQETQYFGPGTRLLVL.

This clonotype has a count of ten or more. This sequence joins TRBV28 and TRBJ2-7, with 14 bases lining up with TRBD2. The CDR3 sequence is 19 residues long. Germline CDR1 is MDHEN and CDR2 is SYDVKM. J was trimmed by 7 bases and V by 6 bases; bases with no gene match: 20. The CDR3 DNA reads as TGTGCCAGCAGCTATTCCCCAAATACGGGACTAGCGGGAGTTGGGGAGCAGTACTTC. This translates into CASSYSPNTGLAGVGEQYF.

The CDR3 is CASSSDSYQPQHF. CDR3 DNA sequence: TGTGCCAGCAGTTCAGACAGCTATCAGCCCCAGCATTTT. The chain combines TRBV6-5 with TRBJ1-5, with D possibly TRBD1 on 5 matching bases. The CDR3 is 13 amino acids. Germline V lookup: CDR1 MNHEY, CDR2 SVGAGI. V dropped 4 bases and J dropped 5 bases, with 9 bases sitting between them.